The rows below give T cell receptor beta chains drawn from one sample of a study of T cells after yellow fever vaccination. Each CDR3 protein is one row after TCRdb ran MiXCR on the 5' RACE reads. The table lists some 250,000 distinct CDR3 sequences, about 3.9% of them singletons. Here the sequenced sample was PBMCs, taken 15 days after the yellow fever booster vaccination. These receptors all come from a man younger than 35 who received the YFV17D yellow fever vaccine. Each CDR3 is given with its conserved first and last residue. The order of the fields is clone size, J gene, V gene, D gene, CDR3 DNA, CDR3 protein. A D gene is named only where the DNA matches it firmly. Clone size is given for some rows only: seen once, a few or many times, or a class if the clone is expanded.

>NA|TRBJ1-6|TRBV6-6|NA
TGTGCCAGCAGGACCGGACAGAGCTCCTATAATTCACCCCTCCACTTT
CASRTGQSSYNSPLHF
>many|TRBJ1-1|TRBV12-3/TRBV12-4|TRBD1
TGTGCCAGCAGCACTCGCCGGGACAGGGTTAGGAACACTGAAGCTTTCTTT
CASSTRRDRVRNTEAFF
>NA|TRBJ2-6|TRBV20-1|NA
TGCAGTGCTAGAGAGTACCCGGGACCCCGCTCTGGGGCCAACGTCCTGACTTTC
CSAREYPGPRSGANVLTF
>many|TRBJ2-3|TRBV7-2|TRBD1
TGTGCCAGCGACAGGGGGACCACAGATACGCAGTATTTT
CASDRGTTDTQYF
>many|TRBJ2-1|TRBV3-1|TRBD2
TGTGCCAGCAGCCCACGGCGGGGGAGACACAATGAGCAGTTCTTC
CASSPRRGRHNEQFF
>many|TRBJ2-5|TRBV12-3/TRBV12-4|TRBD1
TGTGCCAGCAGTTTGGTGGGGACAGGAGTCCAAGAGACCCAGTACTTC
CASSLVGTGVQETQYF
>many|TRBJ2-2|TRBV12-3/TRBV12-4|NA
TGTGCCAGCAGTTCGAGCTACACCGGGGAGCTGTTTTTT
CASSSSYTGELFF
>many|TRBJ1-3|TRBV4-2|TRBD1
TGTGCCAGCAGCCAGACAGGGAACACCATATATTTT
CASSQTGNTIYF
>many|TRBJ1-2|TRBV10-3|TRBD1
TGTGCCATCAGTGAGACAGGGGGCGGTCGATATGGCTACACCTTC
CAISETGGGRYGYTF
>few|TRBJ1-1|TRBV7-9|NA
TGTGCCAGCAGCTTACTATCTGGTTTTAGCACTGAAGCTTTCTTT
CASSLLSGFSTEAFF
>many|TRBJ2-4|TRBV7-9|NA
TGTGCCAGCAGCTTAGGGACTCTTCAGTACTTC
CASSLGTLQYF
>many|TRBJ1-6|TRBV7-2|NA
TGTGCCAGCAGCGTCCCGGGCCCTAATTCACCCCTCCACTTT
CASSVPGPNSPLHF
>many|TRBJ2-3|TRBV10-3|NA
TGTGCCATCAGTGTCCAGGGTAGAGGCACAGATACGCAGTATTTT
CAISVQGRGTDTQYF
>many|TRBJ1-6|TRBV7-2|TRBD1
TGTGCCAGCAGCTTAGCGGTTGGACAGGGTGCGCCCCTCCACTTT
CASSLAVGQGAPLHF
>many|TRBJ2-5|TRBV5-4|NA
TGTGCCAGCAGCCCGACTAATCAAGAGACCCAGTACTTC
CASSPTNQETQYF
>many|TRBJ2-2|TRBV15|TRBD1
TGTGCCACCAGCAACAGGGGAAATCCCGGGGAGCTGTTTTTT
CATSNRGNPGELFF
>many|TRBJ1-1|TRBV7-2|TRBD1
TGTGCCAGCAGCTCGACAGGGGGGCGGACTGAAGCTTTCTTT
CASSSTGGRTEAFF
>many|TRBJ1-2|TRBV12-3/TRBV12-4|TRBD1
TGTGCCAGCAGTCCGGGACAGTTCCCTGGCTACACCTTC
CASSPGQFPGYTF
>NA|TRBJ1-6|TRBV2|TRBD1
TGTGCCAGCAAAGCGGACAGGGAAAATTCACCCCTCCACTTT
CASKADRENSPLHF
>many|TRBJ1-2|TRBV12-3/TRBV12-4|NA
TGTGCCAGCCAACAGGAGCACTATGGCTACACCTTC
CASQQEHYGYTF
>many|TRBJ2-5|TRBV5-1|NA
TGCGCCAGCAGCTTGGACTCAAACTGGGAGACCCAGTACTTC
CASSLDSNWETQYF
>many|TRBJ2-2|TRBV5-1|NA
TGCGCCAGCAGCTTGGCCAATAGACCTGCGGCCGGGGAGCTGTTTTTT
CASSLANRPAAGELFF
>many|TRBJ2-3|TRBV12-5|TRBD2
TGTGCTAGTGGTTTGCCCCAGGGACTAGCGGGGTTTGAGACGCAGTATTTT
CASGLPQGLAGFETQYF
>many|TRBJ2-1|TRBV29-1|NA
TGCAGCGTAACGGACTATTCTGTAGGGTACAATGAGCAGTTCTTC
CSVTDYSVGYNEQFF
>many|TRBJ2-2|TRBV20-1|TRBD2
TGCAGTGCGGTAGCGGGGAACACCGGGGAGCTGTTTTTT
CSAVAGNTGELFF
>many|TRBJ2-1|TRBV7-6|TRBD1
TGTGCCAGCAGCTCGGCGAGAGGGGGCTTGAATGAGCAGTTCTTC
CASSSARGGLNEQFF
>many|TRBJ2-5|TRBV19|NA
TGTGCCAGTAGTATACCGGGCCAGCGGGCCAGAAAGACCCAGTACTTC
CASSIPGQRARKTQYF
>many|TRBJ2-7|TRBV7-2|NA
TGTGCCAGCAGCTTAGCGGGGGGGCAATACGAGCAGTACTTC
CASSLAGGQYEQYF
>many|TRBJ1-4|TRBV4-3|TRBD1
TGCGCCAGCAGCCCCGGACAGGGGGTGGTTGAACTGTTTTTT
CASSPGQGVVELFF
>many|TRBJ2-1|TRBV29-1|NA
TGCAGCGTTGAAATAGGGGCCCCTTATGAGCAGTTCTTC
CSVEIGAPYEQFF
>many|TRBJ1-2|TRBV5-4|TRBD1
TGTGCCACTACAGGGGGGGGAGATAACTATGGCTACACCTTC
CATTGGGDNYGYTF
>many|TRBJ2-2|TRBV7-3|TRBD1
TGTGCCAGCAGCTTAACAGGGACAGGGGTGTTCGCCGGGGAGCTGTTTTTT
CASSLTGTGVFAGELFF
>NA|TRBJ2-7|TRBV18|NA
TGTGCCAGCTCACCAGGCCGGAACTACGAGCAGTACTTC
CASSPGRNYEQYF
>many|TRBJ1-6|TRBV13|NA
TGTGCCAGCAGAACGGGAAGCTCCTATAATTCACCCCTCCACTTT
CASRTGSSYNSPLHF
>many|TRBJ2-3|TRBV7-9|TRBD2
TGTGCCAGCAGCCCACCGGGAACCACTAGCGGGGGCACAGATACGCAGTATTTT
CASSPPGTTSGGTDTQYF
>many|TRBJ2-1|TRBV4-2|NA
TGTGCCAGCAGCCAAGAACAGGGGAGGCATGAGCAGTTCTTC
CASSQEQGRHEQFF
>many|TRBJ1-6|TRBV5-1|NA
TGCGCCAGCACTGGGCAGGTCGGAGAGAATTCACCCCTCCACTTT
CASTGQVGENSPLHF
>many|TRBJ1-3|TRBV29-1|NA
TGCAGCGTTGAAGAATACGCCAGGGGAACCGGAAACACCATATATTTT
CSVEEYARGTGNTIYF
>many|TRBJ1-4|TRBV5-4|NA
TGTGCCAGCAGCTTGGCTGGGGCAGCAACTAATGAAAAACTGTTTTTT
CASSLAGAATNEKLFF
>many|TRBJ2-3|TRBV5-1|TRBD2
TGCGCCAGCAGCGGAGAAGCGGGGGGGAGCACAGATACGCAGTATTTT
CASSGEAGGSTDTQYF
>many|TRBJ1-4|TRBV12-3/TRBV12-4|NA
TGTGCCAGCAGAGGAGCAGGGACGGTAACTGAAAAACTGTTTTTT
CASRGAGTVTEKLFF
>many|TRBJ2-1|TRBV5-1|TRBD2
TGCGCCAGCACCCTTTCGGGAAGGCGGACTAGTCCGGAGGAGCAGTTCTTC
CASTLSGRRTSPEEQFF
>many|TRBJ1-1|TRBV5-1|NA
TGCGCCAGCAGCACCAGGGTTGGGGGGACTGAAGCTTTCTTT
CASSTRVGGTEAFF
>few|TRBJ2-2|TRBV4-2|TRBD2
TGTGCCAGCAGCCGGAGCGGGGGGGCCGCCGGGGAGCTGTTTTTT
CASSRSGGAAGELFF
>many|TRBJ2-3|TRBV4-1|TRBD2
TGCGCCAGCAGCCAAGGTAGTCGGGGGGTCAGAGATACGCAGTATTTT
CASSQGSRGVRDTQYF
>many|TRBJ1-1|TRBV27|NA
TGTGCCAGCAGTACCGGGAAGAACACTGAAGCTTTCTTT
CASSTGKNTEAFF
>many|TRBJ1-2|TRBV28|NA
TGTGCCAGCAGTTTAACCGCCGCGGCCCCCTATGGCTACACCTTC
CASSLTAAAPYGYTF
>many|TRBJ2-5|TRBV25-1|NA
TGTGCCAGCAGTGACGGACTCCAAGAGACCCAGTACTTC
CASSDGLQETQYF
>many|TRBJ2-5|TRBV7-6|TRBD2
TGTGCCAGCAGCCGCGGGGGGACCCTCCAAGAGACCCAGTACTTC
CASSRGGTLQETQYF
>many|TRBJ1-2|TRBV5-6|TRBD1
TGTGCCAGCAGCTTAGGACAGGGGATTTTTGGCTACACCTTC
CASSLGQGIFGYTF
>many|TRBJ2-1|TRBV19|TRBD1
TGTGCCAGTAGTATGAAGACAGGGCGTTCGGATGAGCAGTTCTTC
CASSMKTGRSDEQFF
>NA|TRBJ2-2|TRBV12-3/TRBV12-4|NA
TGTGCCAGCAGTTTACCAGGGTCGAACACCGGGGAGCTGTTTTTT
CASSLPGSNTGELFF
>many|TRBJ2-1|TRBV10-3|TRBD2
TGTGCCACCAGAGTACTAGCGGGGGGCCCAAGAGAGCAGTTCTTC
CATRVLAGGPREQFF
>many|TRBJ1-2|TRBV4-1|TRBD1
TGCGCCAGCAGCCAAATCGACAGGGGTAGTATTAACTATGGCTACACCTTC
CASSQIDRGSINYGYTF
>many|TRBJ1-5|TRBV7-8|TRBD1
TGTGCCAGCAGCGGACGACAGGGGCGCGGGAGCAATCAGCCCCAGCATTTT
CASSGRQGRGSNQPQHF
>many|TRBJ2-5|TRBV7-2|TRBD2
TGTGCCAGCAGCCTTTTCGGGCGGGGGAATTCGGAGACCCAGTACTTC
CASSLFGRGNSETQYF
>many|TRBJ1-4|TRBV20-1|NA
TGCAGTGCTAGGGACCAATCAAGAAATGAAAAACTGTTTTTT
CSARDQSRNEKLFF